This TCR beta chain stems from a study of cytomegalovirus exposure and HLA in healthy donors. PCR employed 60 Vbeta and 13 Jbeta primers. Sequencing used immunoSEQ multiplex PCR; TCRdb keeps in-frame clones, though not all of them. The sample lists 150,000 to 200,000 clones, around 79% occurring once. Deletions cut 1 base from V and 4 bases from J, with 8 bases between. This CDR3 has 13 residues. Germline loops: CDR1 SGHTA, CDR2 FQGNSA. The chain recombines TRBV7-2 with TRBJ2-7; unclear D gene. Specimen: PBMCs. This clonotype was obtained from a man aged 50 to 60 in good health and CMV-seropositive. The CDR3 nucleotides read TGTGCCAGCAGCTTAGAACACCCTTACGAGCAGTACTTC. Encoded protein: CASSLEHPYEQYF. Complete variable domain (other parts from reference TRBV7-2 and TRBJ2-7): GAGVSQSPSNKVTEKGKDVELRCDPISGHTALYWYRQSLGQGLEFLIYFQGNSAPDKSGLPSDRFSAERTGGSVSTLTIQRTQQEDSAVYLCASSLEHPYEQYFGPGTRLTVT.